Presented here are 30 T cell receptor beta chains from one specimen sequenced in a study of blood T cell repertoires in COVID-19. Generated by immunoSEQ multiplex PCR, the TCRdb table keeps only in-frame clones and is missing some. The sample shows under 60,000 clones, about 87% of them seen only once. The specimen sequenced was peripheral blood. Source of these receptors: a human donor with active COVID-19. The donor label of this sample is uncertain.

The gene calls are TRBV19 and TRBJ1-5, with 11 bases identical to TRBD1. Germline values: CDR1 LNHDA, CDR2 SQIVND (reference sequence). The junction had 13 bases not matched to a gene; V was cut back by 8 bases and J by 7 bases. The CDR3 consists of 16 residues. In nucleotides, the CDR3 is TGTGCCAGTTCCTCAATGGACAGGGGGCGAGGACAGCCCCAGCATTTT. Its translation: CASSSMDRGRGQPQHF.

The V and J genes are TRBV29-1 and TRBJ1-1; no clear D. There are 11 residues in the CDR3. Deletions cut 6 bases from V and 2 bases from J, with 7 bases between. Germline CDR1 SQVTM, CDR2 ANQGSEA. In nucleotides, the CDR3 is TGCAGCGTGTCAGGAAACACTGAAGCTTTCTTT. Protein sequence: CSVSGNTEAFF.

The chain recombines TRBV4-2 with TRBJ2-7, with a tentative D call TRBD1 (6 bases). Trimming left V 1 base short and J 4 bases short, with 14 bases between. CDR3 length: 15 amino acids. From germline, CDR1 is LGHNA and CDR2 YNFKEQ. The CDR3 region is CASSQVRQVMYEQYF. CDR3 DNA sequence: TGTGCCAGCAGCCAAGTGCGACAGGTGATGTACGAGCAGTACTTC.

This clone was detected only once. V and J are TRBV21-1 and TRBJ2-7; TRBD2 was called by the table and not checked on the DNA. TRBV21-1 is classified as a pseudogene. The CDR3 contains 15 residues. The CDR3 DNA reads TGTGCCAGCAGCAAAGTAACTAGCGGGAGTCACGAGCAGTACTTC. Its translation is CASSKVTSGSHEQYF.

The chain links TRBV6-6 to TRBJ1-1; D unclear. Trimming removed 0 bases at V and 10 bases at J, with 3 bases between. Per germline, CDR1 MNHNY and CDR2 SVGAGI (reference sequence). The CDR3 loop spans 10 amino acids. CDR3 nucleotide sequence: TGTGCCAGCAGTTACTCGCGAGCTTTCTTT. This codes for CASSYSRAFF.

The CDR3 here is CATSPGTGTDTQYF. CDR3 coding DNA: TGTGCCACCAGTCCTGGGACAGGCACAGATACGCAGTATTTT. This chain links TRBV24-1 with TRBJ2-3, with TRBD1 identical over 7 bases. V was pared by 6 bases and J by 1 base, with 3 bases of the junction left unmatched. The CDR3 runs 14 residues. Germline CDR1 is KGHDR and CDR2 is SFDVKD.

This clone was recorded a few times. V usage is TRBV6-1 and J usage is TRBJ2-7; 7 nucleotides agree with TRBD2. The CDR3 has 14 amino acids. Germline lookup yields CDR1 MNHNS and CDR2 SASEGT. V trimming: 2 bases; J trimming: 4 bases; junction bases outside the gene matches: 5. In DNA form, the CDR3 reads TGTGCCAGCAGTGAACGGGAGGACAAATACGAGCAGTACTTC. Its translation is CASSEREDKYEQYF.

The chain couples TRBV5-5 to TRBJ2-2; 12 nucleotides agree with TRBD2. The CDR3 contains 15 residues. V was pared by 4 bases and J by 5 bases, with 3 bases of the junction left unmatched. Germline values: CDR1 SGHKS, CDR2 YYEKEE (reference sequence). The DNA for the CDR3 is TGTGCCAGCAGCCGTCTAGCGGGGGGGACCGGGGAGCTGTTTTTT. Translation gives CASSRLAGGTGELFF.

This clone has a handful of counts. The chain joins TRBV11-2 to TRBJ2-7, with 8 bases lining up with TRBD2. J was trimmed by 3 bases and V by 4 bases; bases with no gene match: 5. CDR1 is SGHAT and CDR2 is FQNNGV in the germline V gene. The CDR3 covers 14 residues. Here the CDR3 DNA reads TGTGCCAGCAGCTCCTGGACTAGCTTCTACGAGCAGTACTTC. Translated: CASSSWTSFYEQYF. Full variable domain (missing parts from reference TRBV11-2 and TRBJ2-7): EAGVAQSPRYKIIEKRQSVAFWCNPISGHATLYWYQQILGQGPKLLIQFQNNGVVDDSQLPKDRFSAERLKGVDSTLKIQPAKLEDSAVYLCASSSWTSFYEQYFGPGTRLTVT.

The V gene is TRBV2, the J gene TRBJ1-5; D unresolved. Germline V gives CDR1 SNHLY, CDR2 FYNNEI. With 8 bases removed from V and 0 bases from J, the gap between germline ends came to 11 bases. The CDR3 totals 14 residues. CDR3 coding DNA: TGTGCCAGCCGACGGAGTAATAGCAATCAGCCCCAGCATTTT. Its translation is CASRRSNSNQPQHF. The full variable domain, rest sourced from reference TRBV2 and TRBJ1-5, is EPEVTQTPSHQVTQMGQEVILRCVPISNHLYFYWYRQILGQKVEFLVSFYNNEISEKSEIFDDQFSVERPDGSNFTLKIRSTKLEDSAMYFCASRRSNSNQPQHFGDGTRLSIL.

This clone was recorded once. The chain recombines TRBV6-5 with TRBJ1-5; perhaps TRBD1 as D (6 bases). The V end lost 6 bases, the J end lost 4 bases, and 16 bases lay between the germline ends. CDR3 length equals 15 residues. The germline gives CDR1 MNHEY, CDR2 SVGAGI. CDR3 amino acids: CASRIEQGGNQPQHF. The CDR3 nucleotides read TGTGCCAGCAGAATTGAACAGGGAGGGAATCAGCCCCAGCATTTT.

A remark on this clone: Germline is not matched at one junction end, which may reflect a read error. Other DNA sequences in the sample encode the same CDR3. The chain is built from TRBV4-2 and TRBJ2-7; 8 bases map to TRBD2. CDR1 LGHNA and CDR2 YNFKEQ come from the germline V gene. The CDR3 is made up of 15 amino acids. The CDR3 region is CASSRELAVSYEQYF. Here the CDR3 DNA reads TGTGCCAGCAGCCGGGAACTAGCGGTTTCCTATGAGCAGTACTTC.

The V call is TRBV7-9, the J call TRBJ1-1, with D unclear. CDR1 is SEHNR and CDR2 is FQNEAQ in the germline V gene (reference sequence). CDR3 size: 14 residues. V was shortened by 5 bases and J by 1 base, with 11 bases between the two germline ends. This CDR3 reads CASSRAGENTEAFF. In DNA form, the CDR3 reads TGTGCCAGCAGCCGGGCGGGCGAGAACACTGAAGCTTTCTTT.

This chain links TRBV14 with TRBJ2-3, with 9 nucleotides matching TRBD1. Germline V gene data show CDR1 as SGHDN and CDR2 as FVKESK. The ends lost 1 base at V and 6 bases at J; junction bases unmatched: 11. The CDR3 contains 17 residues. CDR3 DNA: TGTGCCAGCAGCCAAGTGGGCCCGGGACAGGGTGCCGATACGCAGTATTTT. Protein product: CASSQVGPGQGADTQYF.

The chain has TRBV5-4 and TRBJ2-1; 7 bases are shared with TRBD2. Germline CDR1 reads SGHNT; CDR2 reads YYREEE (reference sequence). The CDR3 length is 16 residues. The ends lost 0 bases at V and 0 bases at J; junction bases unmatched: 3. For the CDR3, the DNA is TGTGCCAGCAGCTTGGGTCGCGGGAGCTCCTACAATGAGCAGTTCTTC. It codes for CASSLGRGSSYNEQFF.

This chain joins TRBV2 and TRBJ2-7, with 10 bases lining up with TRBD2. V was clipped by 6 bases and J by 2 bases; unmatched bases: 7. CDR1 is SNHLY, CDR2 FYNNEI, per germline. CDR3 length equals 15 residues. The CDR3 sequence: CASSERSGGAYEQYF. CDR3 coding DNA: TGTGCCAGCAGCGAAAGGAGCGGGGGGGCCTACGAGCAGTACTTC.

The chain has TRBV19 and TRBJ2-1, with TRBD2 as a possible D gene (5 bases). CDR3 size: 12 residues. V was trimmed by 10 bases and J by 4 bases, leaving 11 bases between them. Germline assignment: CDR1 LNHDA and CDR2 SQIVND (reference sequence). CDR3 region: CATLSAYNEQFF. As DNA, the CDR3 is TGTGCCACCCTTAGCGCGTACAATGAGCAGTTCTTC.

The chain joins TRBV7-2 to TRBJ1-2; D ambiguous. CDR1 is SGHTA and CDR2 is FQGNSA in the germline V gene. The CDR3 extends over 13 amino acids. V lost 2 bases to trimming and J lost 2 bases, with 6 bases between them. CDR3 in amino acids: CASSLSQNYGYTF. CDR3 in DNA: TGTGCCAGCAGCTTATCCCAGAACTATGGCTACACCTTC.

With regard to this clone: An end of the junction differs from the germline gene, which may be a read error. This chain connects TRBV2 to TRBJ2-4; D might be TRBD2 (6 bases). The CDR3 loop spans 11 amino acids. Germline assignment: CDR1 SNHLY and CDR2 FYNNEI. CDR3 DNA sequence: TGTGCCACCTCCCTGTCGGGGGACGGGCACTTC. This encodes CATSLSGDGHF.

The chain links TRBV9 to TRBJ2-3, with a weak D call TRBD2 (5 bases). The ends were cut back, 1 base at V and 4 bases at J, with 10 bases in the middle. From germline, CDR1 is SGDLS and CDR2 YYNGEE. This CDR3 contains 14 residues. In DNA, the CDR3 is TGTGCCAGCAGCGTATTCGCGGGTGCAGATACGCAGTATTTT. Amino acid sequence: CASSVFAGADTQYF. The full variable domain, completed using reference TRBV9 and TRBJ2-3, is DSGVTQTPKHLITATGQRVTLRCSPRSGDLSVYWYQQSLDQGLQFLIQYYNGEERAKGNILERFSAQQFPDLHSELNLSSLELGDSALYFCASSVFAGADTQYFGPGTRLTVL.

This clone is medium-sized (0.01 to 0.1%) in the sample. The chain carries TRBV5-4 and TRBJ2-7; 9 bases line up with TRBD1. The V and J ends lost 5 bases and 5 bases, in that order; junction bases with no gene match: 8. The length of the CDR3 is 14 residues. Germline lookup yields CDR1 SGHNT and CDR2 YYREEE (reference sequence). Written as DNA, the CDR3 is TGTGCCAGCAGGGCGGGACAGGGTTTCGACGAGCAGTACTTC. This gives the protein CASRAGQGFDEQYF.

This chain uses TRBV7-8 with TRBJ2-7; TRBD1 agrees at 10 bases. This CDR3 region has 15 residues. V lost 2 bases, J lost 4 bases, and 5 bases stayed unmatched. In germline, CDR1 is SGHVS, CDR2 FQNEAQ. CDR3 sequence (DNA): TGTGCCAGCAGCTTAATGGGGACAGGGGTGTACGAGCAGTACTTC. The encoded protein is CASSLMGTGVYEQYF.

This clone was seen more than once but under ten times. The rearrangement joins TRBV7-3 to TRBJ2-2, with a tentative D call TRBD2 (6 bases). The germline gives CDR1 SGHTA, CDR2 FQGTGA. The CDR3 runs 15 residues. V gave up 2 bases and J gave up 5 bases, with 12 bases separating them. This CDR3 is CASSLGLARTGELFF. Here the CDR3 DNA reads TGTGCCAGCAGCTTAGGTCTAGCGAGGACCGGGGAGCTGTTTTTT. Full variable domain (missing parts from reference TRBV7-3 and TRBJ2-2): GAGVSQTPSNKVTEKGKYVELRCDPISGHTALYWYRQSLGQGPEFLIYFQGTGAADDSGLPNDRFFAVRPEGSVSTLKIQRTERGDSAVYLCASSLGLARTGELFFGEGSRLTVL.

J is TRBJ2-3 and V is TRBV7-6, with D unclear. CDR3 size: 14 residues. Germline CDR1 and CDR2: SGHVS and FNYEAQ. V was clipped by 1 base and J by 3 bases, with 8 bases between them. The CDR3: CASSLETVTDTQYF. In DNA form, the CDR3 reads TGTGCCAGCAGCTTAGAAACGGTGACAGATACGCAGTATTTT.

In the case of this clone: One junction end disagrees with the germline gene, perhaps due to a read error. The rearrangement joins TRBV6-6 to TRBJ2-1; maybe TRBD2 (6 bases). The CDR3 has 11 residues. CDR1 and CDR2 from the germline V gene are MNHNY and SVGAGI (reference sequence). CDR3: CASRVGGAVLF. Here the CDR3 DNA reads TGTGCCAGCAGGGTTGGCGGGGCGGTCCTCTTC.

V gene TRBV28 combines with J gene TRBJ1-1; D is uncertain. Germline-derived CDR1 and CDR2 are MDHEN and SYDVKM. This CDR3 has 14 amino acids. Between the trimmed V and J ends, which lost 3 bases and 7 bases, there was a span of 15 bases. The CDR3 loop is CASSLTTVLGEAFF. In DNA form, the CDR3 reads TGTGCCAGCAGTTTGACGACTGTTTTGGGTGAAGCTTTCTTT.

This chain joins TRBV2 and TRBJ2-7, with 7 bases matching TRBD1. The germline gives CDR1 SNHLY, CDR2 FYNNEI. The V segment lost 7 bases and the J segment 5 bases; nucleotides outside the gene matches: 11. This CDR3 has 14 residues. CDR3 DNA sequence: TGTGCCAGCACTCAATTCCAGGGGGTCGACGAGCAGTACTTC. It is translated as CASTQFQGVDEQYF.

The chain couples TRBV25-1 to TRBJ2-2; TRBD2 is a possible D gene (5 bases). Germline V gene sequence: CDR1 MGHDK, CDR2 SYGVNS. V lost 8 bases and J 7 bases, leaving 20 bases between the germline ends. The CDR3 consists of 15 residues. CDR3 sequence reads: CASGGHYTWGGELFF. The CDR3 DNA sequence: TGTGCCAGCGGCGGGCACTACACCTGGGGCGGGGAGCTGTTTTTT. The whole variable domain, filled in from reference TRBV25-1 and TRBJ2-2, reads EADIYQTPRYLVIGTGKKITLECSQTMGHDKMYWYQQDPGMELHLIHYSYGVNSTEKGDLSSESTVSRIRTEHFPLTLESARPSHTSQYLCASGGHYTWGGELFFGEGSRLTVL.

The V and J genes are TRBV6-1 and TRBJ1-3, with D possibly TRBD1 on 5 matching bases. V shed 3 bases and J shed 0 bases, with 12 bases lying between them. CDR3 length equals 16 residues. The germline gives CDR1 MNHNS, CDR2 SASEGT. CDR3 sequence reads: CASSEFGGSSGNTIYF. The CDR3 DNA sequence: TGTGCCAGCAGTGAGTTCGGGGGGTCCTCTGGAAACACCATATATTTT.

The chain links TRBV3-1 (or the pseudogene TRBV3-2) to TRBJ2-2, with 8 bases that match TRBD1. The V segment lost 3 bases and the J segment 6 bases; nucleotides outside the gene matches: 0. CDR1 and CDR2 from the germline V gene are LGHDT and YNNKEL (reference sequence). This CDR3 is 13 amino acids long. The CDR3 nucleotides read TGTGCCAGCAGCCAGGACAGGGCCGGGGAGCTGTTTTTT. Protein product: CASSQDRAGELFF.